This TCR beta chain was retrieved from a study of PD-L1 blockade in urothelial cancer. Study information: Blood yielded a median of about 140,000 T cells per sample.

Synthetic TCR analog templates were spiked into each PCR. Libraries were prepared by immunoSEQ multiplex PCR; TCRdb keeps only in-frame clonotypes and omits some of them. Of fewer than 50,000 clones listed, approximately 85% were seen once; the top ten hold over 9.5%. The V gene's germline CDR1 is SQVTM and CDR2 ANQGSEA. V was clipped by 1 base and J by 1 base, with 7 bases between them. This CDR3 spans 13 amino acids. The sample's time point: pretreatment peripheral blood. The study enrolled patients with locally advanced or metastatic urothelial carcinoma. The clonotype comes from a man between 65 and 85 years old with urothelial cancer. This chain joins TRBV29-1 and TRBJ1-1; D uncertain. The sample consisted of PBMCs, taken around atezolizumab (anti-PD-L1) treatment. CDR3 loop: CSVEGTANTEAFF. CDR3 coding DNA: TGCAGCGTTGAAGGCACAGCGAACACTGAAGCTTTCTTT.